The clone carrying this T cell receptor (beta chain) showed up many times. This sample is drawn from a study of neurological immune-mediated disorders. One entry per CDR3 protein, called by TCRdb with MiXCR from the 5' RACE reads. Among about 120,000 distinct CDR3 sequences listed, about 3.4% were seen once. The sequenced material came from PBMCs. The receptor's source is a woman in her twenties or thirties with multiple sclerosis.

The CDR3 region has the DNA TGCGCCAGCAATCCCGCGCCGGGAGTCTCTAGCACAGATACGCAGTATTTT. As protein: CASNPAPGVSSTDTQYF. The chain links TRBV5-1 to TRBJ2-3, with a tentative D call TRBD2 (6 bases). The CDR3 is 17 residues long. The germline V and J ends were trimmed by 6 bases and 0 bases, with 20 bases remaining between them. Germline assignment: CDR1 SGHRS and CDR2 YFSETQ.